The 8 T cell receptor beta chains listed next were all sequenced from one sample in a study of blood T cell repertoires in COVID-19. Clones were sequenced by immunoSEQ multiplex PCR, and TCRdb holds only the in-frame ones, with some missing. The sample contains roughly 310,000 clones, roughly 90% of which appear only once. Material: peripheral blood. These receptors all stem from a woman aged 45-59 years with active or convalescent COVID-19.

The rearrangement links TRBV4-3 to TRBJ2-1, with unresolved D. The V gene's germline CDR1 is LGHNA and CDR2 YSLEER. There are 13 residues in the CDR3. With 4 bases removed from V and 5 bases from J, the gap between germline ends came to 9 bases. The CDR3 sequence: CASSPTVHNEQFF. Written as DNA, the CDR3 is TGCGCCAGCAGCCCTACTGTCCACAATGAGCAGTTCTTC.

J is TRBJ2-7 and V is TRBV15; D call uncertain. V dropped 0 bases and J dropped 0 bases, with 6 bases sitting between them. This CDR3 comprises 14 residues. Germline V lookup: CDR1 LNHNV, CDR2 YYDKDF (reference sequence). CDR3 coding DNA: TGTGCCACCAGCAGAGATTTGAGCTCCTACGAGCAGTACTTC. It is translated as CATSRDLSSYEQYF.

The chain recombines TRBV6-2 or TRBV6-3 with TRBJ2-1, with TRBD2 matching over 11 bases. The germline CDR1 and CDR2 sequences are MNHEY and SVGEGT. With V trimmed by 0 bases and J by 5 bases, 9 bases remained unmatched. The CDR3 is 18 residues long. CDR3 sequence reads: CASSYSTKKLAGDNEQFF. The CDR3, as DNA: TGTGCCAGCAGTTACTCGACGAAAAAACTAGCGGGAGACAATGAGCAGTTCTTC.

The chain couples TRBV3-1 (or the pseudogene TRBV3-2) to TRBJ2-7; D possibly corresponds to TRBD2 (5 bases). Germline V gene lookup returns CDR1 LGHDT and CDR2 YNNKEL (reference sequence). The CDR3 is 14 amino acids. The germline V and J ends were trimmed by 4 bases and 12 bases, with 22 bases remaining between them. For the CDR3, the DNA is TGTGCCAGCAGCCCCACGGGAACTAGGCCCGAGTCGTACTTC. This translates into CASSPTGTRPESYF.

The V and J genes are TRBV7-2 and TRBJ2-7; 13 bases line up with TRBD2. Germline assignment: CDR1 SGHTA and CDR2 FQGNSA. The CDR3 is 16 residues long. V dropped 0 bases and J dropped 5; count of bases not matched to a gene: 4. The CDR3 spells CASSLATSGRYNEQYF. The CDR3 DNA follows: TGTGCCAGCAGCTTAGCGACTAGCGGGAGGTACAACGAGCAGTACTTC.

The J gene is TRBJ1-1, the V gene TRBV5-4; D unclear. CDR3 length: 14 residues. Looked up from germline, CDR1 is SGHNT and CDR2 is YYREEE (reference sequence). V gave up 3 bases and J gave up 5 bases, with 14 bases separating them. CDR3 DNA sequence: TGTGCCAGCAGCTCTAAGGAGTGGAGGACTGAAGCTTTCTTT. Translating it yields CASSSKEWRTEAFF.

The chain is built from TRBV7-2 and TRBJ1-3, with 9 positions matching TRBD1. The germline CDR1 and CDR2 sequences are SGHTA and FQGNSA. CDR3 size: 13 residues. V shed 3 bases and J 8 bases; nucleotides not matched to a gene: 2. This chain's CDR3 is CASSLDRGYTIYF. The CDR3 coding sequence is TGTGCCAGCAGCTTGGACAGGGGATACACCATATATTTT.

About this clone: Other DNA sequences in this sample translate to the same CDR3. The chain couples TRBV2 to TRBJ1-1, with D perhaps matching TRBD1 (5 bases). Germline V gene data show CDR1 as SNHLY and CDR2 as FYNNEI. The CDR3 is made up of 13 amino acids. With 4 bases removed from V and 1 base from J, the gap between germline ends came to 7 bases. The CDR3 is CASSVRGNTEAFF. The CDR3 region has the DNA TGTGCCAGCAGTGTTAGGGGGAACACTGAAGCTTTCTTT.